This T cell receptor (beta chain) was obtained from a study of blood T cells in healthy people across ages. The CDR3 totals 18 residues. Germline CDR1 reads SGHTA; CDR2 reads FQGTGA. The J segment lost 2 bases and the V segment lost 2 bases, leaving 8 bases of the junction unmatched. A second PCR of about 7 to 11 cycles used a sample-barcoded 5' primer and a J-beta primer mix. TCRdb re-called the 5' RACE reads through MiXCR, storing one row per CDR3 protein. There are around 790,000 distinct CDR3 sequences in the sample; more than 40% occur only once, and approximately 19% lies in the top ten. This clonotype has more than one count but fewer than ten.

The TCR originated in a man in his fifties or sixties in good health. The chain is built from TRBV7-3 and TRBJ2-6; TRBD1 matches at 8 bases. Sequencing was carried out using blood. Written as DNA, the CDR3 is TGTGCCAGCAGCTTACAGGGGGCCAAAGTTGCTGGGGCCAACGTCCTGACTTTC. Its protein product is CASSLQGAKVAGANVLTF.